The 12 T cell receptor beta chains in this list originate from one sample, sequenced in a study of cytomegalovirus exposure and HLA in healthy donors. Here immunoSEQ multiplex PCR was the method, and the copy in TCRdb shows in-frame clones only, minus some. Seen here are 260,000 or so clones, approximately 90% observed once, and the top ten hold 2.6%. Specimen: PBMCs. All receptors derive from a man younger than 30 in good health and CMV-seronegative.

The V gene is TRBV7-6, the J gene TRBJ2-3; D is possibly TRBD1 (6 bases). CDR1 SGHVS and CDR2 FNYEAQ come from the germline V gene. Trimming removed 0 bases at V and 6 bases at J, with 10 bases between. The CDR3 loop spans 14 amino acids. The CDR3 spells CASSLAGAGDTQYF. CDR3 DNA sequence: TGTGCCAGCAGCTTAGCGGGGGCAGGTGATACGCAGTATTTT.

The CDR3 DNA sequence: TGTGCCAGCAGCTTAGGGACAGTAGACGAGCAGTACTTC. Its protein is CASSLGTVDEQYF. The rearrangement joins TRBV7-8 to TRBJ2-7, with D possibly matching TRBD1 (6 bases). V gave up 1 base and J gave up 5 bases, with 9 bases separating them. The CDR3 has 13 residues. CDR1 is SGHVS, CDR2 FQNEAQ, per germline. The variable domain in full, completed from reference TRBV7-8 and TRBJ2-7, reads GAGVSQSPRYKVAKRGQDVALRCDPISGHVSLFWYQQALGQGPEFLTYFQNEAQLDKSGLPSDRFFAERPEGSVSTLKIQRTQQEDSAVYLCASSLGTVDEQYFGPGTRLTVT.

The J gene is TRBJ2-1, the V gene TRBV19; D is possibly TRBD1 (6 bases). Germline V CDR1 and CDR2: LNHDA, SQIVND (reference sequence). The CDR3 spans 12 residues. The CDR3: CGTGTQGLLLFF. The CDR3 DNA reads as TGTGGCACAGGGACACAGGGTCTACTCCTCTTCTTC. The whole variable domain, filled in from reference TRBV19 and TRBJ2-1, reads DGGITQSPKYLFRKEGQNVTLSCEQNLNHDAMYWYRQDPGQGLRLIYYSQIVNDFQKGDIAEGYSVSREKKESFPLTVTSAQKNPTAFYLCGTGTQGLLLFFGPGTRLTVL.

The chain joins TRBV20-1 to TRBJ1-1; the D gene is possibly TRBD1 (5 bases). This CDR3 contains 11 residues. The germline CDR1 and CDR2 sequences are DFQATT and SNEGSKA (reference sequence). The V and J ends lost 5 bases and 1 base respectively, with 5 bases between them. CDR3 sequence: CSADRNTEAFF. The CDR3 DNA sequence: TGCAGTGCTGACAGGAACACTGAAGCTTTCTTT.

As to this clone: Other DNA sequences in the sample encode the same CDR3. The V and J genes are TRBV29-1 and TRBJ2-7, with D possibly TRBD1 on 6 matching bases. The length of the CDR3 is 12 residues. CDR1 is SQVTM and CDR2 is ANQGSEA in the germline V gene. The V and J ends lost 4 bases and 3 bases respectively, with 10 bases between them. The CDR3 region has the DNA TGCAGCGTTGGGGGGCAGGGCTACGAGCAGTACTTC. Its protein product is CSVGGQGYEQYF.

The V gene is TRBV13, the J gene TRBJ1-5; D is unresolved. The CDR3 covers 15 residues. V was cut by 1 base and J by 2 bases, with 9 bases left in between. Germline CDR1 PRHDT, CDR2 FYEKMQ (reference sequence). CDR3: CASSLAGIGNQPQHF. The CDR3 DNA follows: TGTGCCAGCAGCTTAGCGGGTATCGGCAATCAGCCCCAGCATTTT. Combining the CDR3 with reference TRBV13 and TRBJ1-5 gives the whole variable domain AAGVIQSPRHLIKEKRETATLKCYPIPRHDTVYWYQQGPGQDPQFLISFYEKMQSDKGSIPDRFSAQQFSDYHSELNMSSLELGDSALYFCASSLAGIGNQPQHFGDGTRLSIL.

Here the CDR3 DNA reads TGTGCCAGCAGCTTAGTCGGGGACACTACCTACGAGCAGTACTTC. It specifies CASSLVGDTTYEQYF. V gene TRBV7-9 combines with J gene TRBJ2-7; D possibly corresponds to TRBD1 (6 bases). The CDR3 is made up of 15 amino acids. Trimming stripped 1 base from V and 2 bases from J, with 12 bases between. CDR1 is SEHNR and CDR2 is FQNEAQ in the germline V gene (reference sequence).

The CDR3 DNA follows: TGTGCCAGTAGTACACCGGGGAGGGTAGCAGTATACAATGAGCAGTTCTTC. This gives the protein CASSTPGRVAVYNEQFF. The chain links TRBV19 to TRBJ2-1; 7 bases align to TRBD2. The V and J ends lost 4 bases and 4 bases, in that order; junction bases with no gene match: 13. This CDR3 is 17 amino acids long. Germline-derived CDR1 and CDR2 are LNHDA and SQIVND (reference sequence). Combining the CDR3 with reference TRBV19 and TRBJ2-1 gives the whole variable domain DGGITQSPKYLFRKEGQNVTLSCEQNLNHDAMYWYRQDPGQGLRLIYYSQIVNDFQKGDIAEGYSVSREKKESFPLTVTSAQKNPTAFYLCASSTPGRVAVYNEQFFGPGTRLTVL.

The chain combines TRBV6-5 with TRBJ2-3, with unresolved D. The V end lost 2 bases, the J end lost 2 bases, and 5 bases lay between the germline ends. Germline V CDR1 and CDR2: MNHEY, SVGAGI. The CDR3 contains 13 residues. CDR3 sequence: CASSYGPTDTQYF. Written as DNA, the CDR3 is TGTGCCAGCAGTTACGGCCCCACAGATACGCAGTATTTT.

J is TRBJ1-1 and V is TRBV5-1; D unresolved. The CDR3 contains 13 residues. V dropped 0 bases and J dropped 4 bases, with 7 bases sitting between them. Germline V gene data show CDR1 as SGHRS and CDR2 as YFSETQ. CDR3 loop: CASSLDGGTEAFF. The CDR3 bases are TGCGCCAGCAGCTTGGACGGCGGCACTGAAGCTTTCTTT.

The chain links TRBV6-4 to TRBJ2-7; TRBD2 might be the D (6 bases). Trimming removed 2 bases at V and 0 bases at J, with 8 bases between. Germline lookup yields CDR1 MRHNA and CDR2 SNTAGT. The CDR3 consists of 14 residues. The CDR3 loop reads CASSDRDCSYEQYF. In DNA, the CDR3 is TGTGCCAGCAGTGACCGGGACTGCTCCTACGAGCAGTACTTC.

V usage is TRBV9 and J usage is TRBJ2-7, with D maybe TRBD2 (6 bases). The CDR3 covers 17 residues. Germline CDR1 is SGDLS and CDR2 is YYNGEE. With 0 bases removed from V and 1 base from J, the gap between germline ends came to 17 bases. The CDR3 DNA reads TGTGCCAGCAGCGTAGGCGTCGGGGGAGCTAATTCCTACGAGCAGTACTTC. Translating it yields CASSVGVGGANSYEQYF.